Below, 30 T cell receptor beta chains from the same sample are listed, as sequenced in a study of blood T cell repertoires in COVID-19 (dated by TCRdb to about 2020). Libraries came from the immunoSEQ multiplex PCR assay. This immuneACCESS table, as held by TCRdb, lists in-frame sequences with V and J called but not all clones. Of the missing ones, under half trace to an unresolved V gene in checked studies; the others have no known cause. This sample holds tens of thousands of clones; around 90% were observed only once. Of the sample, 7% to 9% falls within the top ten clones. The sample was peripheral blood. These receptors originate from a human donor in a cohort sampled during active COVID-19.

This rearrangement joins TRBV5-1 to TRBJ1-4, with TRBD1 as a possible D gene (6 bases). This CDR3 is built from 17 residues. V was cut by 4 bases and J by 4 bases, with 20 bases left in between. Germline V CDR1 and CDR2: SGHRS, YFSETQ. The CDR3 reads CASSLVGQGRGNEKLFF. The CDR3 nucleotides are TGCGCCAGCAGCCTTGTCGGCCAGGGGAGGGGTAATGAAAAACTGTTTTTT.

The chain links TRBV4-3 to TRBJ2-5; D gene ambiguous. Looked up from germline, CDR1 is LGHNA and CDR2 is YSLEER. This CDR3 region has 13 residues. The V end was cut by 0 bases, the J end by 0 bases, with 2 bases between. CDR3 bases: TGCGCCAGCAGCCAAGATAACCAAGAGACCCAGTACTTC. It codes for CASSQDNQETQYF.

The J gene is TRBJ1-2, the V gene TRBV7-9; tentative D call: TRBD1 (5 bases). The CDR3 has 12 residues. V was shortened by 5 bases and J by 7 bases, with 11 bases between the two germline ends. Looked up from germline, CDR1 is SEHNR and CDR2 is FQNEAQ (reference sequence). Written as DNA, the CDR3 is TGTGCCAGCAGCCAGGGTGAGACTGGCTACACCTTC. Translation: CASSQGETGYTF.

The chain carries TRBV27 and TRBJ2-7; 7 bases are a match to TRBD1. The ends lost 5 bases at V and 2 bases at J; junction bases unmatched: 6. The CDR3 runs to 14 residues. CDR1 is MNHEY and CDR2 is SMNVEV in the germline V gene (reference sequence). CDR3 amino acids: CASSPRDSTYEQYF. The CDR3 region has the DNA TGTGCCAGCAGTCCCCGGGACAGCACCTACGAGCAGTACTTC.

The chain uses TRBV15 and TRBJ2-2, with D possibly being TRBD2 (6 bases). CDR3 length: 17 residues. Germline V gives CDR1 LNHNV, CDR2 YYDKDF (reference sequence). Trimming took off 0 bases at V and 6 bases at J, with 17 bases between the two ends. The CDR3 here is CATSRDGLARRAGELFF. CDR3 DNA sequence: TGTGCCACCAGCAGAGACGGGCTAGCCCGGAGGGCCGGGGAGCTGTTTTTT. Combining the CDR3 with reference TRBV15 and TRBJ2-2 gives the whole variable domain DAMVIQNPRYQVTQFGKPVTLSCSQTLNHNVMYWYQQKSSQAPKLLFHYYDKDFNNEADTPDNFQSRRPNTSFCFLDIRSPGLGDTAMYLCATSRDGLARRAGELFFGEGSRLTVL.

The count of this clone is one. J is TRBJ2-5 and V is TRBV4-1; D is perhaps TRBD1 (5 bases). Trimming pared 0 bases from V and 5 bases from J, leaving 13 bases between. Germline CDR1 is MGHRA and CDR2 is YSYEKL. CDR3 length equals 15 residues. The CDR3 nucleotides read TGCGCCAGCAGCCAAGATGGAAGGGGCCGGGAGACCCAGTACTTC. Protein sequence: CASSQDGRGRETQYF.

The chain uses TRBV4-1 and TRBJ2-3; D may be TRBD2 (6 bases). V shed 5 bases and J shed 7 bases, with 22 bases lying between them. The CDR3 has 16 residues. Germline CDR1 is MGHRA and CDR2 is YSYEKL. The chain's CDR3 is CASSSPTLAPGNTQYF. CDR3 nucleotides: TGCGCCAGCAGCTCGCCGACTCTAGCGCCGGGGAATACGCAGTATTTT.

The chain carries TRBV28 and TRBJ2-1, with 8 bases fitting TRBD2. CDR3 length: 16 amino acids. CDR1 and CDR2 from the germline V gene are MDHEN and SYDVKM. After removal of 5 bases from V and 4 bases from J, the junction contained 10 bases not matched to a gene. The DNA of the CDR3 is TGTGCCAGCAGTAGACGATTAGCGGGGCTGTACAATGAGCAGTTCTTC. Amino acids: CASSRRLAGLYNEQFF.

The rearrangement links TRBV5-1 to TRBJ2-3; D remains unclear. Germline CDR1 SGHRS, CDR2 YFSETQ. V dropped 4 bases and J dropped 0 bases, with 15 bases sitting between them. The CDR3 sequence is 16 residues long. The CDR3 sequence: CASSEKLGTSTDTQYF. The DNA of the CDR3 is TGCGCCAGCAGCGAAAAGTTGGGCACGAGCACAGATACGCAGTATTTT.

V is TRBV19 and J is TRBJ1-1; D is uncertain. The V end was cut by 4 bases, the J end by 4 bases, with 4 bases between. Germline CDR1 and CDR2: LNHDA and SQIVND (reference sequence). The CDR3 covers 11 residues. The CDR3 sequence: CASSRVTEAFF. The CDR3 DNA is TGTGCCAGTAGTAGAGTCACTGAAGCTTTCTTT.

This chain uses TRBV5-5 with TRBJ1-1; D perhaps matches TRBD1 (6 bases). The CDR3 consists of 16 residues. V was pared by 4 bases and J by 0 bases, with 16 bases between. Germline V gene data show CDR1 as SGHKS and CDR2 as YYEKEE (reference sequence). The CDR3 DNA sequence: TGTGCCAGCAGCACTGGGACAACGGACATGAACACTGAAGCTTTCTTT. Its protein is CASSTGTTDMNTEAFF.

This clone was found once. The V and J genes are TRBV6-1 and TRBJ1-1; 12 positions agree with TRBD1. Trimming at V came to 3 bases and at J to 3 bases, leaving 5 bases not matched to a gene. CDR1 is MNHNS and CDR2 is SASEGT in the germline V gene. This CDR3 region has 16 residues. The CDR3 loop is CASSDPRDRGHTEAFF. CDR3 DNA sequence: TGTGCCAGCAGTGACCCCCGGGACAGGGGGCACACTGAAGCTTTCTTT.

The chain uses TRBV30 and TRBJ1-6; D perhaps matches TRBD1 (6 bases). Looked up from germline, CDR1 is GTSNPN and CDR2 is SVGIG (reference sequence). The CDR3 has 13 amino acids. V was clipped by 5 bases and J by 10 bases, with 15 bases between them. The CDR3, as DNA: TGTGCCTGGGCGAGGTGGGGGGGCTCACCCCTCCACTTT. This gives the protein CAWARWGGSPLHF. The full variable domain, rest sourced from reference TRBV30 and TRBJ1-6, is SQTIHQWPATLVQPVGSPLSLECTVEGTSNPNLYWYRQAAGRGLQLLFYSVGIGQISSEVPQNLSASRPQDRQFILSSKKLLLSDSGFYLCAWARWGGSPLHFGNGTRLTVT.

The genes are TRBV7-3 and TRBJ2-5, with a weak D call TRBD2 (6 bases). The CDR3 loop spans 17 amino acids. The V end was cut by 4 bases, the J end by 4 bases, with 22 bases between. Germline CDR1 and CDR2: SGHTA and FQGTGA. In DNA form, the CDR3 reads TGTGCCAGCAGCTCCCGGGGAGGAGGGGCCAGAGGAGAGACCCAGTACTTC. This codes for CASSSRGGGARGETQYF.

The chain recombines TRBV28 with TRBJ2-2, with no clear D. V lost 5 bases and J 4 bases, leaving 11 bases between the germline ends. There are 14 residues in the CDR3. The V gene's germline CDR1 is MDHEN and CDR2 SYDVKM. CDR3 coding DNA: TGTGCCAGCAGTCTGGCGGCGCGCACCGGGGAGCTGTTTTTT. It specifies CASSLAARTGELFF.

The chain carries TRBV24-1 and TRBJ2-2, with 9 positions matching TRBD1. This CDR3 region has 17 residues. Losses at the gene ends were 7 bases for V and 0 bases for J; bases not matched to a gene: 8. The V gene's germline CDR1 is KGHDR and CDR2 SFDVKD. The DNA of the CDR3 is TGTGCCACCAGCTCCGGGACAGGGCTAGCGAACACCGGGGAGCTGTTTTTT. This sequence encodes CATSSGTGLANTGELFF.

A few counts support this clone. The rearrangement links TRBV6-6 to TRBJ1-1; TRBD1 is a possible D gene (5 bases). Germline V gene sequence: CDR1 MNHNY, CDR2 SVGAGI (reference sequence). The CDR3 has 14 amino acids. The V gene lost 2 bases and the J gene lost 4 bases, with 11 bases spanning the gap. CDR3 sequence reads: CASSYGATGTEAFF. The CDR3, as DNA: TGTGCCAGCAGTTACGGGGCGACGGGCACTGAAGCTTTCTTT.

This clone was seen once. The identical CDR3 is also encoded by other nucleotide sequences in the sample. This chain links TRBV6-5 with TRBJ2-2; a possible D gene is TRBD1 (6 bases). The germline V gene has CDR1 MNHEY and CDR2 SVGAGI. V was trimmed by 0 bases and J by 2 bases, leaving 7 bases between them. There are 15 residues in the CDR3. The CDR3 sequence is CASSYSGGNTGELFF. CDR3 nucleotides: TGTGCCAGCAGTTACTCAGGGGGAAACACCGGGGAGCTGTTTTTT.

The DNA of the CDR3 is TGTGCCAGCAGCGTCATTAGCGGGAGAGGAACCGGGGAGCTGTTTTTT. This sequence encodes CASSVISGRGTGELFF. This chain joins TRBV9 and TRBJ2-2; 9 positions agree with TRBD2. V lost 2 bases and J lost 5; bases outside the gene matches: 7. Germline V gene lookup returns CDR1 SGDLS and CDR2 YYNGEE. CDR3 length: 16 amino acids.

This chain connects TRBV4-1 to TRBJ2-4, with 7 bases identical to TRBD2. The V segment lost 4 bases and the J segment 0 bases; nucleotides outside the gene matches: 6. The germline V gene encodes CDR1 MGHRA and CDR2 YSYEKL. The CDR3 covers 16 residues. The CDR3 DNA reads TGCGCCAGCAGCCTGGGACTACCGTTAGCCAAAAACATTCAGTACTTC. Translation: CASSLGLPLAKNIQYF.

The V call is TRBV24-1, the J call TRBJ2-3; D uncertain. Germline CDR1 is KGHDR and CDR2 is SFDVKD. V was clipped by 4 bases and J by 2 bases, with 12 bases between them. The CDR3 is 15 amino acids. The CDR3 sequence: CATSDAFRHTDTQYF. Here the CDR3 DNA reads TGTGCCACCAGTGACGCATTTCGACACACAGATACGCAGTATTTT.

The genes are TRBV2 and TRBJ1-5; maybe TRBD1 (5 bases). CDR3 length: 14 residues. Germline V gene sequence: CDR1 SNHLY, CDR2 FYNNEI. Between the trimmed V and J ends, which lost 2 bases and 7 bases, there was a span of 12 bases. CDR3 sequence: CASSEFSREQPQHF. The CDR3 DNA reads TGTGCCAGCAGTGAATTTTCCAGGGAACAGCCCCAGCATTTT.

This clone was counted once. The chain recombines TRBV6-2 or TRBV6-3 with TRBJ2-3, with unresolved D. This CDR3 has 13 amino acids. From germline, CDR1 is MNHEY and CDR2 SVGEGT. V was pared by 2 bases and J by 2 bases, with 5 bases between. The CDR3 here is CASSYVLTDTQYF. The CDR3 nucleotides read TGTGCCAGCAGTTACGTTCTCACAGATACGCAGTATTTT.

The genes are TRBV4-2 and TRBJ2-5; 10 bases match TRBD2. V dropped 0 bases and J dropped 1; count of bases not matched to a gene: 2. Germline values: CDR1 LGHNA, CDR2 YNFKEQ. The CDR3 length is 16 residues. In DNA, the CDR3 is TGTGCCAGCAGCCAAGAGCTAGCGGGAGCCCAAGAGACCCAGTACTTC. This sequence encodes CASSQELAGAQETQYF.

The chain links TRBV6-5 to TRBJ2-7; no clear D gene. Trimming removed 2 bases at V and 0 bases at J, with 5 bases between. CDR3 length equals 13 residues. CDR1 is MNHEY, CDR2 SVGAGI, per germline. CDR3 nucleotides: TGTGCCAGCAGTTACGCAGACTCCTACGAGCAGTACTTC. Amino acid sequence: CASSYADSYEQYF.

This clone came up a few times. This chain connects TRBV10-2 to TRBJ2-7; D not resolved. This CDR3 is 11 amino acids long. Germline V gene sequence: CDR1 WSHSY, CDR2 SAAADI. The germline V and J ends were trimmed by 5 bases and 3 bases, with 5 bases remaining between them. The CDR3 sequence is CASSHSYEQYF. DNA for the CDR3: TGCGCCAGCAGTCACAGCTACGAGCAGTACTTC.

The V and J genes are TRBV3-1 (or the pseudogene TRBV3-2) and TRBJ1-6; perhaps TRBD1 as D (5 bases). The CDR3 has 15 amino acids. The germline V gene has CDR1 LGHDT and CDR2 YNNKEL (reference sequence). Trimming stripped 0 bases from V and 6 bases from J, with 9 bases between. CDR3 DNA: TGTGCCAGCAGCCAAGATCCAGGGTCTAATTCACCCCTCCACTTT. Protein sequence: CASSQDPGSNSPLHF.

In its sample, this clone was seen once. The chain links TRBV28 to TRBJ2-5, with D tentatively TRBD2 (6 bases). With 7 bases removed from V and 9 bases from J, the gap between germline ends came to 24 bases. The CDR3 consists of 15 residues. Germline V lookup: CDR1 MDHEN, CDR2 SYDVKM. The CDR3 is CASIRAGGGQGSQYF. DNA of the CDR3: TGTGCCAGCATCCGGGCAGGAGGAGGGCAAGGGTCCCAGTACTTC.

The chain joins TRBV7-8 to TRBJ2-3; 9 nucleotides agree with TRBD2. The V gene end was trimmed by 2 bases and the J gene end by 3 bases; junction bases not matched to a gene: 9. The germline V gene encodes CDR1 SGHVS and CDR2 FQNEAQ. This CDR3 spans 17 amino acids. The DNA of the CDR3 is TGTGCCAGCAGCTTAAGGCTAGCGGGGTTTATTACAGATACGCAGTATTTT. It translates to CASSLRLAGFITDTQYF.

This chain joins TRBV28 and TRBJ1-4; the D is unclear. V lost 3 bases to trimming and J lost 4 bases, with 15 bases between them. Germline CDR1 and CDR2: MDHEN and SYDVKM. The CDR3 extends over 16 amino acids. Here the CDR3 DNA reads TGTGCCAGCAGTTTGGATAACCAGGTTTATAATGAAAAACTGTTTTTT. Its translation is CASSLDNQVYNEKLFF.